Following are 29 T cell receptor beta chains from one sample sequenced in a study of T cells in Graves' hyperthyroidism and ophthalmopathy. Amplification of TCR beta CDR3 regions was performed using RNA transcripts as template. HTBI primers were employed in a first-round RT-PCR of the TCR CDR3. A single record per CDR3 protein comes from TCRdb applying MiXCR to the multiplex PCR reads. The sample yields around 520,000 distinct CDR3 sequences, around 15% seen once. The sequencing input was blood. The receptors originated from a woman aged 18-29 years with Graves' hyperthyroidism.

This clonotype was counted many times. V usage is TRBV5-1 and J usage is TRBJ1-1; TRBD1 matches at 7 bases. The CDR3 has 14 residues. Germline CDR1 reads SGHRS; CDR2 reads YFSETQ. The V gene end was trimmed by 4 bases and the J gene end by 10 bases; junction bases not matched to a gene: 13. The CDR3 sequence: CASSLELSGGGAFF. The CDR3 DNA reads as TGCGCCAGCAGCCTGGAGTTGTCAGGGGGGGGAGCTTTCTTT.

This clonotype was recorded a few times. The chain has TRBV29-1 and TRBJ1-2; D gene ambiguous. The ends were cut back, 0 bases at V and 2 bases at J, with 13 bases in the middle. Germline V CDR1 and CDR2: SQVTM, ANQGSEA. This CDR3 spans 15 amino acids. The CDR3 DNA reads as TGCAGCGTTGAAGATCGGGCTTTCACGAACTATGGCTACACCTTC. As protein: CSVEDRAFTNYGYTF.

This clonotype was counted ten times or more. The genes are TRBV12-3 or TRBV12-4 and TRBJ2-7; tentatively, D is TRBD2 (5 bases). CDR3 length equals 14 residues. Trimming cost V 0 bases and J 4 bases, with 10 bases left between them. CDR3 DNA: TGTGCCAGCAGTTTAGCGGGAGATTCATACGAGCAGTACTTC. Protein product: CASSLAGDSYEQYF.

This clonotype turned up a few times. Given a much more abundant clone one base away, this may be a read error. V gene TRBV12-3 or TRBV12-4 combines with J gene TRBJ1-1, with a weak D call TRBD1 (6 bases). The ends were cut back, 7 bases at V and 4 bases at J, with 22 bases in the middle. The CDR3 consists of 16 residues. In nucleotides, the CDR3 is TGTGCCAGCACAACACAGGGACACACCCGAAGCACTGAAGCTTTCTTT. Translation: CASTTQGHTRSTEAFF.

The V and J genes are TRBV12-5 and TRBJ2-1; D is unresolved. With 1 base removed from V and 2 bases from J, the gap between germline ends came to 9 bases. CDR1 is LGHNT and CDR2 is FRNRAP in the germline V gene. This CDR3 has 15 amino acids. The CDR3 nucleotides read TGTGCTAGTGGTTTGGGCCCGAATCCCTACAATGAGCAGTTCTTC. Translating gives CASGLGPNPYNEQFF.

This clonotype has ten or more counts. The V and J genes are TRBV6-1 and TRBJ2-3; D is uncertain. The CDR3 has 14 amino acids. The ends were cut back, 6 bases at V and 0 bases at J, with 10 bases in the middle. CDR1 is MNHNS, CDR2 SASEGT, per germline. The CDR3 region has the DNA TGTGCCAGCAGCGACTTGTTGAGCACAGATACGCAGTATTTT. This sequence encodes CASSDLLSTDTQYF.

This clonotype was found a few times. This chain links TRBV6-4 with TRBJ2-6, with D tentatively TRBD1 (6 bases). The CDR3 covers 16 residues. V lost 6 bases and J 0 bases, leaving 12 bases between the germline ends. Germline assignment: CDR1 MRHNA and CDR2 SNTAGT. CDR3 coding DNA: TGTGCCAGCAGCCCGACAGGAGACTCTGGGGCCAACGTCCTGACTTTC. Its protein is CASSPTGDSGANVLTF.

The chain couples TRBV9 to TRBJ1-4; D is ambiguous. The V end was cut by 0 bases, the J end by 3 bases, with 6 bases between. The CDR3 contains 14 residues. The germline CDR1 and CDR2 sequences are SGDLS and YYNGEE. CDR3: CASSVGGSNEKLFF. The CDR3 DNA follows: TGTGCCAGCAGCGTAGGGGGTTCTAATGAAAAACTGTTTTTT.

This clonotype occurred many times. The rearrangement links TRBV12-3 or TRBV12-4 to TRBJ1-2, with 9 nucleotides matching TRBD1. With V trimmed by 6 bases and J by 8 bases, 7 bases remained unmatched. The CDR3 runs 13 residues. Here the CDR3 reads CASRRTGVEGYTF. The CDR3 region has the DNA TGTGCCAGCAGACGGACAGGGGTTGAGGGCTACACCTTC.

The rearrangement uses TRBV4-1 and TRBJ1-1, with D maybe TRBD1 (5 bases). Trimming removed 1 base at V and 5 bases at J, with 11 bases between. Germline assignment: CDR1 MGHRA and CDR2 YSYEKL. CDR3 size: 14 residues. CDR3 in DNA: TGCGCCAGCAGCCAAGCCGACAGAGGAACTGAAGCTTTCTTT. Translated, it gives CASSQADRGTEAFF.

This clonotype was seen many times. The chain recombines TRBV6-1 with TRBJ2-1; 8 bases fit TRBD2. With 6 bases clipped from V and 2 bases from J, the junction kept 12 bases outside the gene matches. CDR1 MNHNS and CDR2 SASEGT come from the germline V gene. This CDR3 is built from 17 residues. CDR3 DNA sequence: TGTGCCAGCAGGTCGCGGGTCAGCGGGAGAACCTACAATGAGCAGTTCTTC. This translates into CASRSRVSGRTYNEQFF.

The genes are TRBV6-1 and TRBJ1-5; D possibly corresponds to TRBD1 (5 bases). Germline V gene sequence: CDR1 MNHNS, CDR2 SASEGT. This CDR3 has 13 residues. V dropped 6 bases and J dropped 6 bases, with 12 bases sitting between them. CDR3 residues: CASRSREAQPQHF. CDR3 DNA sequence: TGTGCCAGCAGATCCAGGGAGGCTCAGCCCCAGCATTTT.

This clonotype was seen a handful of times. A junction boundary mismatches the germline segment, possibly from a read error. The gene calls are TRBV15 and TRBJ1-1, with D unresolved. Germline lookup yields CDR1 LNHNV and CDR2 YYDKDF (reference sequence). The CDR3 is 14 residues long. This CDR3 reads CATRSGLMNTGAFF. As DNA, the CDR3 is TGTGCCACCAGAAGTGGACTCATGAACACTGGAGCTTTCTTT. Combining the CDR3 with reference TRBV15 and TRBJ1-1 gives the whole variable domain DAMVIQNPRYQVTQFGKPVTLSCSQTLNHNVMYWYQQKSSQAPKLLFHYYDKDFNNEADTPDNFQSRRPNTSFCFLDIRSPGLGDTAMYLCATRSGLMNTGAFFGQGTRLTVV.

This clonotype was observed at least ten times. The chain combines TRBV25-1 with TRBJ2-7; TRBD1 agrees at 9 bases. The ends lost 8 bases at V and 3 bases at J; junction bases unmatched: 5. Germline CDR1 reads MGHDK; CDR2 reads SYGVNS. This CDR3 has 13 amino acids. The CDR3 is CASSWDRDYEQYF. In DNA form, the CDR3 reads TGTGCCAGCTCTTGGGACAGGGACTACGAGCAGTACTTC.

This clonotype turned up a few times. The chain joins TRBV19 to TRBJ2-1; the D is unclear. The V gene's germline CDR1 is LNHDA and CDR2 SQIVND (reference sequence). The CDR3 has 14 residues. Trimming removed 3 bases at V and 0 bases at J, with 6 bases between. CDR3 sequence (DNA): TGTGCCAGTAGTATTTTCAGCTCCTACAATGAGCAGTTCTTC. This encodes CASSIFSSYNEQFF.

This clonotype came up many times. The chain has TRBV12-3 or TRBV12-4 and TRBJ1-1; TRBD1 matches 7 bases. V shed 5 bases and J 4 bases; nucleotides not matched to a gene: 4. This CDR3 region has 13 residues. The CDR3 nucleotides read TGTGCCAGCAGTACGACAGGGCCCACTGAAGCTTTCTTT. Protein: CASSTTGPTEAFF.

This clonotype was seen repeatedly, ten times or more. The genes are TRBV5-1 and TRBJ2-1; 8 bases match TRBD2. This CDR3 has 15 residues. CDR1 SGHRS and CDR2 YFSETQ come from the germline V gene. J lost 5 bases, V lost 5 bases, and 9 bases had no gene match. This chain's CDR3 is CASSQASGRHNEQFF. CDR3 nucleotide sequence: TGCGCCAGCAGTCAGGCTAGCGGGCGCCACAATGAGCAGTTCTTC.

About this clonotype itself: The junction does not match germline at one end; this may be a read error. The chain is built from TRBV4-1 and TRBJ1-2, with 10 bases aligning to TRBD1. This CDR3 region has 16 residues. Germline V gene data show CDR1 as MGHRA and CDR2 as YSYEKL. CDR3 bases: TGTGCCAGCAGCCAAGTCGGACAGGGGGGTAACTATGGCTACACCTTC. It encodes CASSQVGQGGNYGYTF.

This clonotype was counted only a few times. The junction and the germline gene differ at one end; a read error may be behind it. The V and J genes are TRBV24-1 and TRBJ2-7, with D unresolved. The CDR3 consists of 17 residues. Germline-derived CDR1 and CDR2 are KGHDR and SFDVKD. In DNA, the CDR3 is TGTGCCACCAGTGATTCAAACCGTAAAAATGGCTCCTACGAGCAGTGCTTC. Amino acid sequence: CATSDSNRKNGSYEQCF.

This clonotype was observed at least ten times. The gene calls are TRBV15 and TRBJ2-3; D not certain. Germline V gene sequence: CDR1 LNHNV, CDR2 YYDKDF (reference sequence). Trimming cost V 0 bases and J 2 bases, with 12 bases left between them. This CDR3 comprises 16 residues. CDR3 bases: TGTGCCACCAGCAGAGATTACGGTCCAAACACAGATACGCAGTATTTT. Translating it yields CATSRDYGPNTDTQYF. The whole variable domain, filled in from reference TRBV15 and TRBJ2-3, reads DAMVIQNPRYQVTQFGKPVTLSCSQTLNHNVMYWYQQKSSQAPKLLFHYYDKDFNNEADTPDNFQSRRPNTSFCFLDIRSPGLGDTAMYLCATSRDYGPNTDTQYFGPGTRLTVL.

Many counts were recorded for this clonotype. This chain joins TRBV11-2 and TRBJ2-5; D call uncertain. This CDR3 comprises 13 residues. Trimming cost V 3 bases and J 5 bases, with 10 bases left between them. Germline V gene lookup returns CDR1 SGHAT and CDR2 FQNNGV. CDR3 coding DNA: TGTGCCAGCAGCTTGTGGGGTGAGGAGACCCAGTACTTC. Amino acid sequence: CASSLWGEETQYF.

The chain recombines TRBV12-3 or TRBV12-4 with TRBJ2-6; possibly TRBD2 for D (6 bases). V gave up 3 bases and J gave up 1 base, with 16 bases separating them. This CDR3 is built from 18 residues. CDR3 amino acids: CASSFRQGLFSGANVLTF. The DNA of the CDR3 is TGTGCCAGCAGTTTTCGGCAGGGACTTTTTTCTGGGGCCAACGTCCTGACTTTC.

This chain joins TRBV2 and TRBJ2-2; TRBD2 matches 9 bases. CDR3 length: 16 amino acids. J lost 6 bases, V lost 1 base, and 6 bases had no gene match. CDR1 is SNHLY and CDR2 is FYNNEI in the germline V gene. CDR3 residues: CASSEGSGRLPGELFF. CDR3 in DNA: TGTGCCAGCAGTGAAGGGAGCGGGAGGTTACCCGGGGAGCTGTTTTTT.

This clonotype has ten or more counts. Here the CDR3 DNA reads TGCGCCAGCAGCTTGGCAGGCGACGGGAACACTGAAGCTTTCTTT. Its protein product is CASSLAGDGNTEAFF. The chain has TRBV5-1 and TRBJ1-1; D is unclear. V was clipped by 0 bases and J by 1 base, with 10 bases between them. This CDR3 region has 15 residues. Germline V gives CDR1 SGHRS, CDR2 YFSETQ.

This clonotype was counted ten times or more. The chain combines TRBV7-8 with TRBJ2-1; D unclear. This CDR3 spans 14 amino acids. CDR1 and CDR2 from the germline V gene are SGHVS and FQNEAQ. V dropped 1 base and J dropped 6 bases, with 10 bases sitting between them. The CDR3 DNA reads as TGTGCCAGCAGCTTAGAAGGCTTCCCCAATGAGCAGTTCTTC. It codes for CASSLEGFPNEQFF.

This clonotype was counted many times. The gene calls are TRBV11-2 and TRBJ2-7, with a weak D call TRBD2 (6 bases). The CDR3 totals 13 residues. With 3 bases removed from V and 0 bases from J, the gap between germline ends came to 6 bases. The V gene's germline CDR1 is SGHAT and CDR2 FQNNGV. This CDR3 is CASSLTSSYEQYV. As DNA, the CDR3 is TGTGCCAGCAGCTTGACTAGCTCCTACGAGCAGTACGTC.

This chain links TRBV4-1 with TRBJ1-5; D uncertain. Germline assignment: CDR1 MGHRA and CDR2 YSYEKL. Trimming removed 1 base from V and 5 bases from J, with 9 bases in between. The CDR3 length is 14 residues. The DNA of the CDR3 is TGCGCCAGCAGCCAAGGTTTGGGCGATCAGCCCCAGCATTTT. Translation: CASSQGLGDQPQHF.

The chain is built from TRBV7-3 and TRBJ1-3; D unresolved. This CDR3 comprises 14 residues. V dropped 2 bases and J dropped 0 bases, with 5 bases sitting between them. Germline-derived CDR1 and CDR2 are SGHTA and FQGTGA. In DNA, the CDR3 is TGTGCCAGCAGCTTATCGGCCTCTGGAAACACCATATATTTT. Translated: CASSLSASGNTIYF.

On this clonotype itself: A clone one base away is much larger, so this may be a read error. In this CDR3 the conserved last residue, phenylalanine or tryptophan, is missing, so a read error is likely. The chain combines TRBV20-1 with TRBJ1-6; TRBD1 might be the D (5 bases). Germline CDR1 reads DFQATT; CDR2 reads SNEGSKA (reference sequence). CDR3 length: 16 residues. V dropped 3 bases and J dropped 6 bases, with 18 bases sitting between them. This chain's CDR3 is CSARDLLGGSNSPLHL. DNA for the CDR3: TGCAGTGCTAGGGATTTGCTCGGGGGTAGTAATTCACCCCTCCACTTG.